This is a list of T cell receptor beta chains from one sample in a study of cytomegalovirus exposure and HLA in healthy donors. TCRdb's copy holds only in-frame clones and misses some; the assay was immunoSEQ multiplex PCR. The sample consists of about 150,000 clones, about 73% of them appearing once. Sequencing used PBMCs. The receptors come from a woman aged 50 to 65 in good health and CMV-seropositive. Both conserved end residues are part of each CDR3. D genes are given only for firm matches. A clone size is listed for some rows: how often the clone was seen (once, few, many), or a class if it is expanded.

D	V	J	length	size	DNA	CDR3
TRBD1	TRBV7-9	TRBJ2-3	16	.	TGTGCCAGCAGCTTAAGCAGGACAGGGGGAATGGATACGCAGTATTTT	CASSLSRTGGMDTQYF
.	TRBV2	TRBJ1-2	11	.	TGTGCCAGCAACCGAGGCGATGGCTACACCTTC	CASNRGDGYTF
.	TRBV10-3	TRBJ2-5	15	.	TGTGCCATCAGTGATTCAGGGGAGAGCTACGAGACCCAGTACTTC	CAISDSGESYETQYF
.	TRBV7-2	TRBJ1-2	15	.	TGTGCCAGCAGCTTAGACGGCAGCGGGGTCTATGGCTACACCTTC	CASSLDGSGVYGYTF
TRBD1	TRBV5-6	TRBJ1-2	16	.	TGTGCCAGCAGCCTGGATCGGACAGGGGCCAACTATGGCTACACCTTC	CASSLDRTGANYGYTF
.	TRBV18	TRBJ1-5	13	.	TGTGCCAGCTCATCAGGGCTCAATCAGCCCCAGCATTTT	CASSSGLNQPQHF
.	TRBV4-1	TRBJ2-7	15	few	TGCGCCAGCAGCCTCTATACCGGCCTAGCCTACGAGCAGTACTTC	CASSLYTGLAYEQYF
.	TRBV18	TRBJ2-5	13	.	TGTGCCAGCTCACCAGGGGCCCAAGAGACCCAGTACTTC	CASSPGAQETQYF
.	TRBV15	TRBJ2-5	14	.	TGTGCCACCAGCAGATGGCTCCTTCCGGAGACCCAGTACTTC	CATSRWLLPETQYF
TRBD1	TRBV6-6	TRBJ1-2	15	.	TGTGCCAGCAGTTACTCGGAGGGGACAGCTTATGGCTACACCTTC	CASSYSEGTAYGYTF
TRBD1	TRBV7-3	TRBJ2-7	13	once	TGTGCCAGCAGCTTAGACAGGGGATACGAGCAGTACTTC	CASSLDRGYEQYF
.	TRBV28	TRBJ2-5	13	once	TGTGCCAGCAGTTTACATGGCAGGGAGACCCAGTACTTC	CASSLHGRETQYF
TRBD2	TRBV5-1	TRBJ2-5	16	few	TGCGCCAGCAGCTTGTCCAGCGGGGGGGCCGGAGAGACCCAGTACTTC	CASSLSSGGAGETQYF
.	TRBV30	TRBJ1-1	13	.	TGTGCCTGGAGTGGAGGAGGGAACACTGAAGCTTTCTTT	CAWSGGGNTEAFF
TRBD2	TRBV7-2	TRBJ2-7	13	.	TGTGCCAGTTCGACGGGGGGGCTTTACGAGCAGTACTTC	CASSTGGLYEQYF
.	TRBV5-6	TRBJ1-5	14	.	TGTGCCAGCAGCTTGGGACAGACCCATCAGCCCCAGCATTTT	CASSLGQTHQPQHF
.	TRBV7-9	TRBJ1-2	15	.	TGTGCCAGCAGCTCTAGGGGGGGCCCTGAGAATGGCTACACCTTC	CASSSRGGPENGYTF
TRBD1	TRBV9	TRBJ1-2	14	.	TGTGCCAGCAGCGTCAGACAGGGTGAAGGGGGCTACACCTTC	CASSVRQGEGGYTF
.	TRBV7-2	TRBJ2-7	13	.	TGTGCCAGCAGCTTAGCGCGGACCTACGAGCAGTACTTC	CASSLARTYEQYF
TRBD1	TRBV6-6	TRBJ1-2	15	few	TGTGCCAGCAGTCAACAGGGCGGACAGGGTAGTGGCTACACCTTC	CASSQQGGQGSGYTF
.	TRBV28	TRBJ1-2	13	.	TGTGCCAGCAGTTTGGCTCATGTCTATGGCTACACCTTC	CASSLAHVYGYTF
TRBD1	TRBV2	TRBJ2-3	14	.	TGTGCCAGCGGGTTGGGACAGGGACCAGATACGCAGTATTTT	CASGLGQGPDTQYF
.	TRBV2	TRBJ2-5	14	.	TGTGCCAGCAGTGGGCTTTCGTACCAAGAGACCCAGTACTTC	CASSGLSYQETQYF
TRBD1	TRBV7-9	TRBJ1-3	13	.	TGTGCCAGCATATACAGGGGAGGAAACACCATATATTTT	CASIYRGGNTIYF
.	TRBV7-9	TRBJ2-3	11	.	TGTGCCATAGATAGCACAGATACGCAGTATTTT	CAIDSTDTQYF
TRBD1	TRBV30	TRBJ1-6	13	.	TGTGCCTGGACCGACAGGGGAAATTCACCCCTCCACTTT	CAWTDRGNSPLHF
TRBD2	TRBV7-9	TRBJ2-3	16	.	TGTGCCAGCAGCCCCTTAGCGGGGGGAAAAACAGATACGCAGTATTTT	CASSPLAGGKTDTQYF
.	TRBV5-4	TRBJ1-6	14	few	TGTGCCAGCAGCTTGGTGCCATTAGAGTCACCCCTCCACTTT	CASSLVPLESPLHF
.	TRBV5-1	TRBJ2-7	14	few	TGCGCCAGCAGCCCATTATGGGCCGGGGGCGAGCAGTACTTC	CASSPLWAGGEQYF
.	TRBV2	TRBJ1-5	14	.	TGTGCCAGCAGTGACGGGGATAGCAATCAGCCCCAGCATTTT	CASSDGDSNQPQHF
.	TRBV5-1	TRBJ2-5	13	.	TGCGCCAGCACCGGGGGGCTAGGGGAGGCCCAGTACTTC	CASTGGLGEAQYF
.	TRBV11-1	TRBJ1-1	13	once	TGTGCCAGCAGCTTAGAATATAGAACTGAAGCTTTCTTT	CASSLEYRTEAFF
.	TRBV30	TRBJ2-1	13	.	TGTGCCTGGAGTCCCCCACTAGGCAATGAGCAGTTCTTC	CAWSPPLGNEQFF
.	TRBV5-6	TRBJ1-2	13	.	TGTGCCAGCAGCTTCGGTGACAGCGATGGCTACACCTTC	CASSFGDSDGYTF
.	TRBV5-1	TRBJ2-1	15	.	TGCGCCAGCAGGGTTGACACCAACTCCTACAATGAGCAGTTCTTC	CASRVDTNSYNEQFF
.	TRBV19	TRBJ1-1	13	.	TGTGCCAGTAGTATGCAGGTGAACACTGAAGCTTTCTTT	CASSMQVNTEAFF
.	TRBV9	TRBJ2-7	14	.	TGTGCCAGCAGCGTAGAGGGGGGGGCCTACGAGCAGTACTTC	CASSVEGGAYEQYF
TRBD1	TRBV5-1	TRBJ1-4	14	.	TGCGCCAGCAGCTTACAGGGGGGGAATGAAAAACTGTTTTTT	CASSLQGGNEKLFF
TRBD2	TRBV29-1	TRBJ2-1	13	.	TGCAGCGTTGCGGGGGGGCAGGACAATGAGCAGTTCTTC	CSVAGGQDNEQFF
.	TRBV6-5	TRBJ2-1	15	.	TGTGCCAGCAGCCTTTTTCGCGGGCCTAACAATGAGCAGTTCTTC	CASSLFRGPNNEQFF
.	TRBV7-9	TRBJ2-3	15	.	TGTGCCAGCAGCGCCCAAAGGGACTTCACAGATACGCAGTATTTT	CASSAQRDFTDTQYF
.	TRBV10-3	TRBJ1-1	17	.	TGTGCCATCAGTGAGTCGATTAGGGGCAGGACGAACACTGAAGCTTTCTTT	CAISESIRGRTNTEAFF